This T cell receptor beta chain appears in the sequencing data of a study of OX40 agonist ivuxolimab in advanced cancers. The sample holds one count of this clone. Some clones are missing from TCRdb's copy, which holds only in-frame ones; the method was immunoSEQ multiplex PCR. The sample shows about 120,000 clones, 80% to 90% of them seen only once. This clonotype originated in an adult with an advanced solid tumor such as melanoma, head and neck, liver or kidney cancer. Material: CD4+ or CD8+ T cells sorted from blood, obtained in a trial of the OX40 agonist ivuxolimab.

The CDR3 sequence: CASSTDSDSYNEQFF. CDR3 DNA: TGTGCCAGCAGTACGGACAGCGACTCCTACAATGAGCAGTTCTTC. This chain connects TRBV27 to TRBJ2-1; TRBD1 might be the D (6 bases). The CDR3 spans 15 residues. The V end lost 5 bases, the J end lost 0 bases, and 11 bases lay between the germline ends. Germline loops: CDR1 MNHEY, CDR2 SMNVEV (reference sequence).